Here is one TCR beta chain with its context. No DNA is shown, since the ends of the CDR3 on it are uncertain; the CDR3 is the one TCRdb lists. CDR1 is MNHNY and CDR2 is SVGAGI in the germline V gene (reference sequence). Including both end residues, the CDR3 is 15 amino acids long. This entry is derived from a study of tumor and adjacent non-tumor tissue in lung cancer. Background on the study: There were some 11 adenocarcinoma, a couple of squamous cell carcinoma and 1 small cell lung cancer cases.

This sample's RNA came from whole unsorted tissue. The normal lung tissue was taken more than 3 cm from the tumor edge. TCRbeta libraries were built with three rounds of nested PCR, modified from ARM-PCR. TCRdb passed the multiplex PCR reads through MiXCR, listing each CDR3 protein once. This sample has about 80,000 distinct CDR3 sequences, with around 80% found just once. The chain has TRBV6-6 and TRBJ2-1; whether TRBD2, the table's D call, matches the DNA was not checked. The source of this sequence is a man in his 60s with non-small cell lung cancer. Sequencing input: distant non-tumor lung tissue. The CDR3 sequence: CASSWGGGAYNEHYF.